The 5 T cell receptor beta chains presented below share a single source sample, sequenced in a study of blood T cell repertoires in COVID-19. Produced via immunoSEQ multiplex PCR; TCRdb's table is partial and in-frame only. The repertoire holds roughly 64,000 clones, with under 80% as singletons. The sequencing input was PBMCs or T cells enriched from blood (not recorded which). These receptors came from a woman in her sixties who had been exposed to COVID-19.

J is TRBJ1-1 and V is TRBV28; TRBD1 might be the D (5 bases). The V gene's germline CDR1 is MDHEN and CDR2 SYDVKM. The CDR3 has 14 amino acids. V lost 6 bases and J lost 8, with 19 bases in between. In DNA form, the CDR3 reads TGTGCCAGCAGACCACAGGAGGCAGGGAGGGAAGCTTTCTTT. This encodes CASRPQEAGREAFF. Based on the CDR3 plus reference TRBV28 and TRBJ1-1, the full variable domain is DVKVTQSSRYLVKRTGEKVFLECVQDMDHENMFWYRQDPGLGLRLIYFSYDVKMKEKGDIPEGYSVSREKKERFSLILESASTNQTSMYLCASRPQEAGREAFFGQGTRLTVV.

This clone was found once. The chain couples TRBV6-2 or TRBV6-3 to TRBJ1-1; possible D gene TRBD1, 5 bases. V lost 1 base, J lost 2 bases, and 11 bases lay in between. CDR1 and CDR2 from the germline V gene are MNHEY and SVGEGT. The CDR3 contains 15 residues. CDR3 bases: TGTGCCAGCAGTTACTTTGGCCAGGGTAACACTGAAGCTTTCTTT. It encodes CASSYFGQGNTEAFF.

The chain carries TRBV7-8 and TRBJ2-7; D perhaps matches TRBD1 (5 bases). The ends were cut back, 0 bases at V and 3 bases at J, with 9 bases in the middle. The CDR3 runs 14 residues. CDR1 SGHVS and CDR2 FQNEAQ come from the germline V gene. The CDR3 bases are TGTGCCAGCAGCTTAGCGGACAAGTACTACGAGCAGTACTTC. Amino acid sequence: CASSLADKYYEQYF.

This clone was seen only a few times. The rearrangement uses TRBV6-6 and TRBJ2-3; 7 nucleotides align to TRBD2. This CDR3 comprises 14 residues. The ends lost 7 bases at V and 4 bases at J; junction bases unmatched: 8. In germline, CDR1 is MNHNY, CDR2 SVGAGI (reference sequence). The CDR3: CASTAGDRADTQYF. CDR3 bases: TGTGCCAGCACCGCGGGGGATAGGGCAGATACGCAGTATTTT.

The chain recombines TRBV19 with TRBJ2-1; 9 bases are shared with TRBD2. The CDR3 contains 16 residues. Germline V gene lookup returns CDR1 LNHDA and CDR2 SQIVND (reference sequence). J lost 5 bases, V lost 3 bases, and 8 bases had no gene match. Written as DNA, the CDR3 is TGTGCCAGTAGTATCGTCCCTAGCGGGATAAACAATGAGCAGTTCTTC. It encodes CASSIVPSGINNEQFF. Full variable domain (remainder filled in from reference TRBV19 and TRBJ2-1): DGGITQSPKYLFRKEGQNVTLSCEQNLNHDAMYWYRQDPGQGLRLIYYSQIVNDFQKGDIAEGYSVSREKKESFPLTVTSAQKNPTAFYLCASSIVPSGINNEQFFGPGTRLTVL.